The 32 T cell receptor beta chains given below trace back to one sample, sequenced in a study of blood T cell repertoires in COVID-19. Measured with immunoSEQ multiplex PCR; TCRdb has only the in-frame clones, and not every one. The sample includes some 210,000 clones, about 83% of them seen just once. The sequenced material came from peripheral blood. The source is a woman in her fifties or sixties with active or convalescent COVID-19.

The gene calls are TRBV28 and TRBJ2-1; 7 bases align to TRBD2. V shed 5 bases, J shed 6 bases, and the junction held 13 bases outside the gene matches. The CDR3 is 16 amino acids. Per the germline V gene, CDR1 is MDHEN and CDR2 is SYDVKM. The DNA for the CDR3 is TGTGCCAGCAGTCCTTCACGCGGGAGAGGACGCAATGAGCAGTTCTTC. Translated, it gives CASSPSRGRGRNEQFF.

Regarding this clone: Its ends do not fully match the called genes, so a read error is possible. The genes are TRBV4-1 and TRBJ1-1; D is ambiguous. Germline assignment: CDR1 MGHRA and CDR2 YSYEKL. The CDR3 extends over 15 amino acids. CDR3 region: CASSQVADRNTEAFF. DNA of the CDR3: TGCGCCAGCAGTCAAGTCGCGGATAGGAACACTGAAGCTTTCTTT.

The chain employs TRBV10-3 and TRBJ2-2; D may be TRBD1 (6 bases). Germline V gene sequence: CDR1 ENHRY, CDR2 SYGVKD. Trimming shortened V by 2 bases and J by 5 bases, and 24 bases separated the two germline ends. This CDR3 is built from 19 residues. CDR3 residues: CAISEPGHGFRTGTGELFF. The CDR3 DNA reads TGTGCCATCAGTGAGCCGGGACACGGATTTCGGACGGGGACCGGGGAGCTGTTTTTT.

The chain couples TRBV11-1 to TRBJ1-1, with 8 bases fitting TRBD1. Germline V gene lookup returns CDR1 SGHAT and CDR2 FQDESV (reference sequence). V lost 3 bases to trimming and J lost 10 bases; unmatched junction nucleotides: 4. This CDR3 spans 12 amino acids. As DNA, the CDR3 is TGTGCCAGCAGCTTCAGGGGACAGGCAGCTTTCTTT. It codes for CASSFRGQAAFF.

This sequence joins TRBV29-1 and TRBJ2-7; D is perhaps TRBD1 (6 bases). Looked up from germline, CDR1 is SQVTM and CDR2 is ANQGSEA. CDR3 length: 15 residues. V was clipped by 6 bases and J by 6 bases, with 24 bases between them. CDR3 in DNA: TGCAGCGTAGAACCTCCAGGGGCAGGGCCGGGCGAGCAGTACTTC. Translated: CSVEPPGAGPGEQYF.

This chain links TRBV7-6 with TRBJ2-5; 10 nucleotides align to TRBD1. This CDR3 is built from 15 residues. V shed 1 base, J shed 4 bases, and the junction held 3 bases outside the gene matches. CDR1 is SGHVS and CDR2 is FNYEAQ in the germline V gene. CDR3 DNA: TGTGCCAGCAGCTTAGGAGACAGGGGGCGAGAGACCCAGTACTTC. This codes for CASSLGDRGRETQYF.

The CDR3 region is CAISSSGSSYNEQFF. The DNA for the CDR3 is TGTGCCATCAGTTCTAGCGGGAGCTCCTACAATGAGCAGTTCTTC. The V and J genes are TRBV10-3 and TRBJ2-1; 10 positions agree with TRBD2. CDR1 and CDR2 (germline): ENHRY, SYGVKD. V shed 5 bases, J shed 0 bases, and the junction held 1 base outside the gene matches. CDR3 length equals 15 residues.

This rearrangement joins TRBV19 to TRBJ1-6; D is uncertain. This CDR3 contains 14 residues. V was clipped by 10 bases and J by 5 bases, with 15 bases between them. CDR1 LNHDA and CDR2 SQIVND come from the germline V gene (reference sequence). The CDR3 DNA follows: TGTGCCACCCGCCGACTGCTGGATAATTCACCCCTCCACTTT. This encodes CATRRLLDNSPLHF.

J is TRBJ2-5 and V is TRBV24-1, with TRBD2 as a possible D gene (6 bases). The CDR3 has 15 amino acids. V dropped 1 base and J dropped 4 bases, with 12 bases sitting between them. In germline, CDR1 is KGHDR, CDR2 SFDVKD. CDR3 loop: CATSDFGGRAETQYF. The CDR3 DNA follows: TGTGCCACCAGTGATTTCGGGGGAAGGGCAGAGACCCAGTACTTC.

The chain couples TRBV5-1 to TRBJ1-1, with TRBD1 matching over 7 bases. The length of the CDR3 is 16 residues. Per the germline V gene, CDR1 is SGHRS and CDR2 is YFSETQ. J gave up 3 bases and V 5 bases, and 13 bases lay outside the gene matches. The CDR3 protein is CASRYGGTARDTEAFF. CDR3 nucleotide sequence: TGCGCCAGCAGATATGGAGGGACAGCGCGGGACACTGAAGCTTTCTTT.

This chain uses TRBV19 with TRBJ1-2, with a tentative D call TRBD1 (5 bases). CDR3 length: 14 amino acids. Germline values: CDR1 LNHDA, CDR2 SQIVND (reference sequence). V dropped 7 bases and J dropped 4 bases, with 16 bases sitting between them. CDR3 sequence reads: CASTSAGRGYGYTF. In nucleotides, the CDR3 is TGTGCCAGTACCTCCGCAGGGAGGGGCTATGGCTACACCTTC.

The rearrangement joins TRBV6-4 to TRBJ2-3; D remains ambiguous. The V and J ends lost 0 bases and 3 bases respectively, with 7 bases between them. Germline lookup yields CDR1 MRHNA and CDR2 SNTAGT. CDR3 length: 14 residues. The CDR3: CASSDSAGTDTQYF. CDR3 nucleotides: TGTGCCAGCAGTGACTCGGCAGGAACAGATACGCAGTATTTT.

The rearrangement joins TRBV24-1 to TRBJ2-2; tentative D call: TRBD2 (5 bases). The CDR3 contains 15 residues. The V and J ends lost 4 bases and 1 base respectively, with 9 bases between them. Per germline, CDR1 KGHDR and CDR2 SFDVKD. CDR3 amino acids: CATSDPGLNTGELFF. The CDR3 DNA follows: TGTGCCACCAGTGACCCTGGACTGAACACCGGGGAGCTGTTTTTT.

CDR3 nucleotide sequence: TGCGCCAGCAGTCAACCGGGACTAGCGGGCCACAATGAGCAGTTCTTC. It is translated as CASSQPGLAGHNEQFF. The V and J genes are TRBV23-1 and TRBJ2-1; 12 bases are a match to TRBD2. TRBV23-1 is an ORF for which the function is uncertain. The CDR3 covers 16 residues. J gave up 5 bases and V 2 bases, and 4 bases lay outside the gene matches.

The rearrangement uses TRBV11-3 and TRBJ2-5; TRBD2 matches at 8 bases. After removal of 4 bases from V and 0 bases from J, the junction contained 1 base not matched to a gene. CDR1 is SGHNT, CDR2 YENEEA, per germline. The CDR3 consists of 14 residues. For the CDR3, the DNA is TGTGCCAGCAGCTCGGGGGGGAACCAAGAGACCCAGTACTTC. Amino acids: CASSSGGNQETQYF.

This clone was counted once. CDR3 sequence reads: CASSLGSGLKGETQYF. Written as DNA, the CDR3 is TGTGCCAGCAGCTTAGGTTCAGGGCTGAAGGGAGAGACCCAGTACTTC. The gene calls are TRBV7-2 and TRBJ2-5; D is possibly TRBD1 (5 bases). This CDR3 has 16 amino acids. The germline V gene has CDR1 SGHTA and CDR2 FQGNSA. Trimming stripped 1 base from V and 4 bases from J, with 16 bases between.

This clone has a handful of counts. The V call is TRBV24-1, the J call TRBJ2-3; 10 bases fit TRBD1. The CDR3 is 16 residues long. Losses at the gene ends were 4 bases for V and 4 bases for J; bases not matched to a gene: 7. Germline loops: CDR1 KGHDR, CDR2 SFDVKD. Here the CDR3 DNA reads TGTGCCACCAGTGAACCCGGGACAGGGGAGGCAGATACGCAGTATTTT. Amino acid sequence: CATSEPGTGEADTQYF.

This chain joins TRBV5-1 and TRBJ2-1; 10 bases map to TRBD2. V trimming: 4 bases; J trimming: 5 bases; junction bases outside the gene matches: 9. The germline V gene encodes CDR1 SGHRS and CDR2 YFSETQ. This CDR3 contains 16 residues. CDR3 sequence reads: CASSTAPSGGHNEQFF. The CDR3 DNA follows: TGCGCCAGCAGCACCGCCCCTAGCGGGGGTCACAATGAGCAGTTCTTC.

This sequence joins TRBV7-6 and TRBJ2-3; 14 bases line up with TRBD2. CDR1 is SGHVS, CDR2 FNYEAQ, per germline. With 4 bases clipped from V and 2 bases from J, the junction kept 2 bases outside the gene matches. The CDR3 is 16 amino acids. The CDR3 bases are TGTGCCAGCAGCTGGACTAGCGGGGGGTTCACAGATACGCAGTATTTT. Amino acids: CASSWTSGGFTDTQYF. Looking up the rest from reference TRBV7-6 and TRBJ2-3 gives the full variable domain: GAGVSQSPRYKVTKRGQDVALRCDPISGHVSLYWYRQALGQGPEFLTYFNYEAQQDKSGLPNDRFSAERPEGSISTLTIQRTEQRDSAMYRCASSWTSGGFTDTQYFGPGTRLTVL.

The gene calls are TRBV7-9 and TRBJ1-6, with D maybe TRBD1 (5 bases). Germline CDR1 SEHNR, CDR2 FQNEAQ (reference sequence). The V and J ends lost 7 bases and 10 bases respectively, with 20 bases between them. This CDR3 is built from 15 residues. CDR3 sequence (DNA): TGTGCCAGCACCCTCGGCAGGGCGGGAAGATCACCCCTCCACTTT. Translated, it gives CASTLGRAGRSPLHF.

V is TRBV11-2 and J is TRBJ2-2, with D possibly being TRBD2 (6 bases). CDR1 is SGHAT and CDR2 is FQNNGV in the germline V gene. The V and J ends lost 3 bases and 7 bases respectively, with 12 bases between them. This CDR3 is built from 14 residues. The CDR3 sequence: CASSLTGGGGELFF. For the CDR3, the DNA is TGTGCCAGCAGCTTGACCGGGGGTGGCGGGGAGCTGTTTTTT.

The V and J genes are TRBV4-1 and TRBJ1-4, with TRBD1 as a possible D gene (5 bases). Trimming shortened V by 1 base and J by 5 bases, and 8 bases separated the two germline ends. There are 14 residues in the CDR3. Germline V gene lookup returns CDR1 MGHRA and CDR2 YSYEKL. The CDR3 nucleotides read TGCGCCAGCAGCCAAGGGCGGGGGAATGAAAAACTGTTTTTT. Translating it yields CASSQGRGNEKLFF.

V usage is TRBV5-1 and J usage is TRBJ2-6; TRBD1 matches at 9 bases. CDR3 size: 16 residues. The germline V gene has CDR1 SGHRS and CDR2 YFSETQ. J was trimmed by 4 bases and V by 4 bases; bases with no gene match: 6. The chain's CDR3 is CASSTGGASGANVLTF. CDR3 nucleotides: TGCGCCAGCAGCACAGGGGGCGCGAGCGGGGCCAACGTCCTGACTTTC.

This CDR3 reads CASSLDPSGGAIWNIQYF. Written as DNA, the CDR3 is TGCGCCAGCAGCTTGGACCCCAGCGGGGGGGCTATCTGGAACATTCAGTACTTC. This sequence joins TRBV5-1 and TRBJ2-4; the match to TRBD2 covers 10 bases. Trimming took 0 bases from V and 7 from J; bases not matched to a gene: 13. CDR3 length equals 18 residues. Looked up from germline, CDR1 is SGHRS and CDR2 is YFSETQ.

This clone was seen a handful of times. The rearrangement links TRBV5-1 to TRBJ1-3; no definite D call. The germline V gene encodes CDR1 SGHRS and CDR2 YFSETQ. Trimming took off 0 bases at V and 0 bases at J, with 7 bases between the two ends. This CDR3 contains 15 residues. CDR3 amino acids: CASSLVRDSGNTIYF. The CDR3 DNA follows: TGCGCCAGCAGCTTGGTACGGGACTCTGGAAACACCATATATTTT.

Worth noting for this clone: Within the sample, other DNA sequences also encode this same CDR3. This chain connects TRBV27 to TRBJ2-7; weak D call: TRBD2 (5 bases). CDR3 length equals 12 residues. Between the trimmed V and J ends, which lost 5 bases and 4 bases, there was a span of 9 bases. Per the germline V gene, CDR1 is MNHEY and CDR2 is SMNVEV (reference sequence). The CDR3 sequence: CASSLRGYEQYF. The DNA of the CDR3 is TGTGCCAGCAGTCTCAGAGGGTACGAGCAGTACTTC.

This chain uses TRBV3-1 (or the pseudogene TRBV3-2) with TRBJ2-1; the match to TRBD2 covers 10 bases. This CDR3 comprises 15 residues. The J segment lost 7 bases and the V segment lost 1 base, leaving 4 bases of the junction unmatched. CDR1 and CDR2 (germline): LGHDT, YNNKEL (reference sequence). CDR3 residues: CASSQASGGANEQFF. The CDR3 DNA follows: TGTGCCAGCAGCCAAGCCAGCGGGGGGGCAAATGAGCAGTTCTTC.

This clone was seen more than once but under ten times. The rearrangement uses TRBV3-1 (or the pseudogene TRBV3-2) and TRBJ1-6, with 10 bases aligning to TRBD1. Germline CDR1 is LGHDT and CDR2 is YNNKEL (reference sequence). The V segment lost 5 bases and the J segment 10 bases; nucleotides outside the gene matches: 14. The CDR3 runs to 17 residues. The CDR3 reads CASSDRDRGLGRSPLHF. Written as DNA, the CDR3 is TGTGCCAGCAGCGACCGGGACAGGGGACTCGGACGATCACCCCTCCACTTT.

The CDR3 is CASSLGQVNEQFF. The CDR3 DNA follows: TGTGCCAGCAGCTTGGGACAAGTCAATGAGCAGTTCTTC. The chain couples TRBV5-4 to TRBJ2-1, with no clear D. CDR1 and CDR2 from the germline V gene are SGHNT and YYREEE (reference sequence). V gave up 0 bases and J gave up 6 bases, with 7 bases separating them. The CDR3 is 13 amino acids.

The rearrangement uses TRBV6-2 or TRBV6-3 and TRBJ1-2, with TRBD1 as a possible D gene (6 bases). The CDR3 is 16 amino acids. CDR1 is MNHEY and CDR2 is SVGEGT in the germline V gene. Trimming left V 1 base short and J 0 bases short, with 12 bases between. This chain's CDR3 is CASSYYDRRSNYGYTF. CDR3 bases: TGTGCCAGCAGTTACTATGACAGGCGTTCTAACTATGGCTACACCTTC.

This clone came up once. This rearrangement joins TRBV29-1 to TRBJ2-1; 10 bases align to TRBD2. Germline-derived CDR1 and CDR2 are SQVTM and ANQGSEA. The ends lost 5 bases at V and 7 bases at J; junction bases unmatched: 14. The CDR3 totals 16 residues. Here the CDR3 DNA reads TGCAGCGTTACGGGGGTTCTAGCGGGAGTTCTTAATGAGCAGTTCTTC. Translation gives CSVTGVLAGVLNEQFF.

V gene TRBV27 combines with J gene TRBJ2-5; 8 bases map to TRBD1. V was pared by 5 bases and J by 2 bases, with 4 bases of the junction left unmatched. The germline CDR1 and CDR2 sequences are MNHEY and SMNVEV (reference sequence). The CDR3 has 14 amino acids. The CDR3 DNA reads as TGTGCCAGCAGTACCGGACAGGGACAAGAGACCCAGTACTTC. Amino acid sequence: CASSTGQGQETQYF.